The entry below describes one TCR beta chain. The data belong to a study of OX40 agonist ivuxolimab in advanced cancers. Overall study context: The treatment was a fully human IgG2 OX40 agonist, ivuxolimab. Each dose-escalation patient presented with hepatocellular carcinoma, melanoma, renal cell or head and neck cancer.

This CDR3 has 15 amino acids. The V end lost 3 bases, the J end lost 5 bases, and 13 bases lay between the germline ends. Germline V gives CDR1 KGHSH, CDR2 LQKENI. Assay: immunoSEQ multiplex PCR; the TCRdb copy retains only in-frame clones and omits some. Of more than 55,000 clones listed, over 60% are singletons. This TCR came from an adult with an advanced solid tumor such as melanoma, head and neck, liver or kidney cancer. Here the sequenced sample was CD4+ or CD8+ T cells sorted from blood, taken in a trial of the OX40 agonist ivuxolimab. The chain joins TRBV18 to TRBJ2-2; D is perhaps TRBD2 (6 bases). CDR3 residues: CASSPSIAVTGELFF. DNA for the CDR3: TGTGCCAGCTCACCCTCCATAGCGGTAACCGGGGAGCTGTTTTTT.